The following is a TCR beta chain sequence with its context. These data are taken from a study of blood T cell repertoires in COVID-19. About the research overall: The samples span acute and convalescent COVID-19 from the United States, Italy and Spain.

TCRdb's table, derived via immunoSEQ multiplex PCR, lists solely in-frame clones and lacks some. Of under 350,000 clones listed, 80% to 90% are singletons. V shed 1 base and J shed 5 bases, with 8 bases lying between them. Germline V gene sequence: CDR1 LNHDA, CDR2 SQIVND (reference sequence). This CDR3 contains 13 residues. What was sequenced was peripheral blood. This receptor was identified in a man aged 40-49 years with acute or convalescent COVID-19. This rearrangement joins TRBV19 to TRBJ1-2; D not certain. CDR3 sequence: CASSIAAEYGYTF. In DNA, the CDR3 is TGTGCCAGTAGTATAGCAGCGGAATATGGCTACACCTTC.